Each of the 11 T cell receptor beta chains below was sequenced from the same sample in a study of blood T cells in healthy people across ages. The use of a sample-barcoded 5' primer and a J-beta primer mix characterized a second PCR of roughly 7 to 11 cycles. TCRdb used MiXCR to reprocess the 5' RACE reads, holding one entry per CDR3 protein. The sample lists approximately 770,000 distinct CDR3 sequences; about 62% were seen once. The sample consisted of blood. Receptors were obtained from a young man in good health.

V and J are TRBV12-3 or TRBV12-4 and TRBJ1-6; 7 bases are shared with TRBD1. The CDR3 sequence is 15 residues long. Trimming cost V 5 bases and J 9 bases; bases outside gene matches: 10. The CDR3 nucleotides read TGTGCCAGCAGTCTCAGGCGACAGGGAGGTTCACCCCTCCACTTT. It yields the protein CASSLRRQGGSPLHF.

This chain connects TRBV6-2 or TRBV6-3 to TRBJ2-7, with 8 bases identical to TRBD2. V lost 6 bases to trimming and J lost 4 bases; unmatched junction nucleotides: 14. This CDR3 contains 16 residues. The germline gives CDR1 MNHEY, CDR2 SVGEGT. The CDR3 DNA reads as TGTGCCAGCAGCCCGGCCGGGACTAGGTTGGGGTACGAGCAGTACTTC. It translates to CASSPAGTRLGYEQYF.

The chain is built from TRBV6-1 and TRBJ2-7, with TRBD2 as a possible D gene (6 bases). There are 15 residues in the CDR3. Looked up from germline, CDR1 is MNHNS and CDR2 is SASEGT. V lost 1 base to trimming and J lost 3 bases, with 13 bases between them. The CDR3 coding sequence is TGTGCCAGCAGTGAAGAGCCAGGGACTGTCTACGAGCAGTACTTC. Amino acid sequence: CASSEEPGTVYEQYF.

The chain uses TRBV5-1 and TRBJ2-4, with no clear D. Germline CDR1 is SGHRS and CDR2 is YFSETQ. V was cut by 7 bases and J by 1 base, with 9 bases left in between. The length of the CDR3 is 13 residues. The CDR3 region has the DNA TGCGCCAGCTCCGACGTGGCCAAAAACATTCAGTACTTC. Translated, it gives CASSDVAKNIQYF.

The sample holds one count of this clonotype. A much larger clone differs from this one at a single base, so this may be a read error. The chain couples TRBV7-9 to TRBJ1-2; possibly TRBD1 for D (6 bases). This CDR3 contains 12 residues. CDR1 and CDR2 from the germline V gene are SEHNR and FQNEAQ (reference sequence). CDR3 in DNA: TGTTCCAGCAGCTCGACAGGCTATGGCTACACCTTC. It is translated as CSSSSTGYGYTF.

This chain joins TRBV27 and TRBJ2-7; D may be TRBD2 (5 bases). The CDR3 has 15 amino acids. Looked up from germline, CDR1 is MNHEY and CDR2 is SMNVEV (reference sequence). V was shortened by 3 bases and J by 1 base, with 13 bases between the two germline ends. In DNA form, the CDR3 reads TGTGCCAGCAGTTTGGGCCACGGGGTATCCTACGAGCAGTACTTC. Its translation is CASSLGHGVSYEQYF.

V is TRBV6-5 and J is TRBJ2-7, with a tentative D call TRBD1 (6 bases). The CDR3 loop spans 15 amino acids. The germline V gene encodes CDR1 MNHEY and CDR2 SVGAGI. The V end lost 0 bases, the J end lost 3 bases, and 12 bases lay between the germline ends. CDR3 coding DNA: TGTGCCAGCAGTTACTCCGCAGGGGATCTCTACGAGCAGTACTTC. Its translation: CASSYSAGDLYEQYF.

The J gene is TRBJ2-7, the V gene TRBV7-2; 10 bases fit TRBD1. Germline V gene data show CDR1 as SGHTA and CDR2 as FQGNSA. Unmatched junction bases numbered 11, after V lost 4 bases and J lost 5 bases. There are 16 residues in the CDR3. In DNA, the CDR3 is TGTGCCAGCAGCTCCCAGACCGGGACAGGGGATAACGAGCAGTACTTC. It is translated as CASSSQTGTGDNEQYF.

This clonotype was seen a single time. V and J are TRBV28 and TRBJ2-1, with 8 bases aligning to TRBD2. V shed 7 bases and J 6 bases; nucleotides not matched to a gene: 14. This CDR3 is built from 16 residues. The germline gives CDR1 MDHEN, CDR2 SYDVKM. CDR3 bases: TGTGCCAGCAAAACTCCGGGACTAGGAGGTGGCAATGAGCAGTTCTTC. Its protein is CASKTPGLGGGNEQFF.

This chain joins TRBV20-1 and TRBJ1-6; D is undetermined. The CDR3 has 11 residues. The germline V gene encodes CDR1 DFQATT and CDR2 SNEGSKA (reference sequence). Trimming stripped 6 bases from V and 10 bases from J, with 10 bases between. CDR3 DNA sequence: TGCAGTGCCGGCCTAGGGTCACCCCTCCACTTT. The encoded protein is CSAGLGSPLHF.

This clonotype appeared a few times. V and J are TRBV7-2 and TRBJ2-7; D is undetermined. The CDR3 has 13 amino acids. Germline loops: CDR1 SGHTA, CDR2 FQGNSA. V lost 0 bases, J lost 7 bases, and 10 bases lay in between. Here the CDR3 reads CASSLAFGREQYF. In DNA, the CDR3 is TGTGCCAGCAGCTTAGCATTCGGACGTGAGCAGTACTTC.